Each of the 8 T cell receptor beta chains below was sequenced from the same sample in a study of shared clonotypes between healthy human individuals. Using immunoSEQ multiplex PCR, the repertoire was profiled, and TCRdb retains in-frame clones only, with some absent. The sample consists of 400,000 to 500,000 clones, 76% of them appearing once. Sequenced material: PBMCs. These receptors came from a woman in her thirties or forties in good health. Some clones in this sample may be carry-over from other donors' samples.

As for this clone: A read error may explain this, as a much larger clone is one base away. The V and J genes are TRBV2 and TRBJ2-2, with D unresolved. CDR3 length equals 13 residues. Germline CDR1 and CDR2: SNHLY and FYNNEI. Trimming removed 11 bases at V and 0 bases at J, with 10 bases between. For the CDR3, the DNA is TGTGCCGGCTGCGAGGCGAACACCGGGGAGCTGTTTTTT. It encodes CAGCEANTGELFF. The whole variable domain, filled in from reference TRBV2 and TRBJ2-2, reads EPEVTQTPSHQVTQMGQEVILRCVPISNHLYFYWYRQILGQKVEFLVSFYNNEISEKSEIFDDQFSVERPDGSNFTLKIRSTKLEDSAMYFCAGCEANTGELFFGEGSRLTVL.

This clone was seen only a few times. The rearrangement joins TRBV7-9 to TRBJ2-2, with D possibly matching TRBD2 (5 bases). CDR1 and CDR2 from the germline V gene are SEHNR and FQNEAQ (reference sequence). This CDR3 has 13 residues. Trimming cost V 3 bases and J 6 bases, with 8 bases left between them. The DNA for the CDR3 is TGTGCCAGCAGCTTTAGCGTTTCCGGGGAGCTGTTTTTT. This sequence encodes CASSFSVSGELFF.

The gene calls are TRBV7-2 and TRBJ1-2; D is unresolved. From germline, CDR1 is SGHTA and CDR2 FQGNSA. This CDR3 comprises 10 residues. V gave up 3 bases and J gave up 7 bases, with 3 bases separating them. CDR3 nucleotide sequence: TGTGCCAGCAGCTTGGTTGGCTACACCTTC. This translates into CASSLVGYTF.

V usage is TRBV6-1 and J usage is TRBJ2-2; TRBD2 is a possible D gene (5 bases). V lost 11 bases to trimming and J lost 0 bases, with 13 bases between them. The germline V gene has CDR1 MNHNS and CDR2 SASEGT. The CDR3 runs 14 residues. CDR3 sequence (DNA): TGTGCCGCCCGGAGGCGGTCGAACACCGGGGAGCTGTTTTTT. As protein: CAARRRSNTGELFF.

This chain links TRBV9 with TRBJ2-1; D perhaps matches TRBD2 (6 bases). The ends were cut back, 4 bases at V and 2 bases at J, with 19 bases in the middle. The germline gives CDR1 SGDLS, CDR2 YYNGEE. The CDR3 runs 17 residues. The CDR3, as DNA: TGTGCCAGCAGCCCTGGCGGCGGGATGAATACCTACAATGAGCAGTTCTTC. Translation: CASSPGGGMNTYNEQFF.

This clone was observed a handful of times. J is TRBJ2-7 and V is TRBV6-6, with 8 bases aligning to TRBD1. CDR1 and CDR2 from the germline V gene are MNHNY and SVGAGI (reference sequence). CDR3 size: 16 residues. V lost 4 bases to trimming and J lost 4 bases; unmatched junction nucleotides: 12. CDR3 residues: CASSSAPGTGIYEQYF. The DNA for the CDR3 is TGTGCCAGCAGTTCGGCCCCTGGGACAGGTATTTACGAGCAGTACTTC.

Notes on this clone: A far larger clone is one base from this, pointing to a likely read error. This rearrangement joins TRBV5-1 to TRBJ1-1; D gene unclear. Looked up from germline, CDR1 is SGHRS and CDR2 is YFSETQ. V lost 5 bases and J 10 bases, leaving 12 bases between the germline ends. The CDR3 loop spans 11 amino acids. CDR3 protein: CASRDYSGAFF. The CDR3 DNA is TGCGCCAGCAGGGATTATTCTGGAGCTTTCTTT.

V gene TRBV27 combines with J gene TRBJ1-1; TRBD1 agrees at 8 bases. The CDR3 is 15 residues long. From germline, CDR1 is MNHEY and CDR2 SMNVEV (reference sequence). After removal of 6 bases from V and 2 bases from J, the junction contained 8 bases not matched to a gene. CDR3 amino acids: CASSSPGQVNTEAFF. DNA of the CDR3: TGTGCCAGCAGCTCCCCGGGACAGGTAAACACTGAAGCTTTCTTT.